The present TCR beta chain was sequenced within a study of CXCR3-negative and CXCR3-positive naive CD8 T cells. In the case of this clonotype: Its matching antigen is unknown.

This CDR3 has 19 residues. Germline values: CDR1 SQVTM, CDR2 ANQGSEA. Via 5' RACE with UMI labels, TRB cDNA libraries were prepared. TCRdb re-called the 5' RACE reads; every CDR3 protein appears as one record, without DNA. The sample table sets out more than 45,000 distinct CDR3 sequences. Study-wide results and caveats: TRBV-TRBJ usage was similar across naive CXCR3 subsets but distinct in memory cells. Expression of CXCR3 was partially reduced after cryopreservation, and fresh PBMCs were used in most assays.

The source of this sequence is a human donor in good health. Some clones in this sample may be carry-over from other donors' samples. The chain joins TRBV29-1 to TRBJ2-3; TCRdb's assignment of TRBD2 cannot be checked, as there is no DNA. Sequencing input: memory CD8+ T cells from blood. The CDR3 reads CSVGTVGTSGGGYTDTQYF.